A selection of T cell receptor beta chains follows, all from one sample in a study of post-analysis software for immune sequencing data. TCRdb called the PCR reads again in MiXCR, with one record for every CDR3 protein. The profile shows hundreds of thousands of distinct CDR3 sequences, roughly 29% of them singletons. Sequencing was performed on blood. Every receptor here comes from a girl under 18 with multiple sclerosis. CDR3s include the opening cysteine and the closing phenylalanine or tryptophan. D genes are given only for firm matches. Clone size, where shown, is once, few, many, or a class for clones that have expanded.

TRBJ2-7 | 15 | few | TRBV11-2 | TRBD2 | TGTGCCAGCAGCTTACGAGGAGCGGGAGTCCACGAGCAGTACTTC | CASSLRGAGVHEQYF
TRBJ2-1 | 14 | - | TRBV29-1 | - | TGCAGCGTTGCCGGGGAACGGACGGAAATTGAGCAGTTCTTC | CSVAGERTEIEQFF
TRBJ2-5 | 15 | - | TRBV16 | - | TGTGCCAGCAGCCAATCTCCGGGCCTTCAAGAGACCCAGTACTTC | CASSQSPGLQETQYF
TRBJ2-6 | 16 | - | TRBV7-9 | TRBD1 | TGTGCCAGCAGCGGGACAGGGGGCAGTGGGGCCAACGTCCTGACTTTC | CASSGTGGSGANVLTF
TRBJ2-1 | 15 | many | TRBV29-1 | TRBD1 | TGCAGCGTTGTTCCGGGACAGGGATACCCCAATGAGCAGTTCTTC | CSVVPGQGYPNEQFF
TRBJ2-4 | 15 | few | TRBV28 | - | TGTGCCAGCACCCCCGCACAGGGAACCAAAAACATTCAGTACTTC | CASTPAQGTKNIQYF
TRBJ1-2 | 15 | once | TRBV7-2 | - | TGTGCCAGCAGCTTAGAGTCTGATCTATACTGTGGCTACACCTTC | CASSLESDLYCGYTF
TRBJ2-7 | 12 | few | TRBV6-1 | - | TGTGCCAGCAGTGAATACGGGCAGCGGGAGTACTTC | CASSEYGQREYF
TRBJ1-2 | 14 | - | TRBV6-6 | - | TGTGCCAGCAGGCAACTACAGGGAATCTATGGCTACACCTTC | CASRQLQGIYGYTF
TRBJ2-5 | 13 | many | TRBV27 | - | TGTGCCAGCAATGGCAGGTTAGAAGAGACCCAGTACTTC | CASNGRLEETQYF
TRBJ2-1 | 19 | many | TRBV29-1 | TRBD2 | TGCAGCGTTGTCCTTACCCGGGGTAGCGGGAGGGCCTCCCTAGGGGAGCAGTTCTTC | CSVVLTRGSGRASLGEQFF
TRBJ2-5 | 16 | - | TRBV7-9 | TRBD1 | TGTGCCAGCAGCCCCCTGGGGACAGCGATCCAAGAGACCCAGTACTTC | CASSPLGTAIQETQYF
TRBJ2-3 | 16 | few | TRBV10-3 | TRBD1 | TGTGCCATCAGTGTAAGCCAGCAGGGGGGCACAGATACGCAGTATTTT | CAISVSQQGGTDTQYF
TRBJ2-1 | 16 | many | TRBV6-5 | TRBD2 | TGTGCCAGCAGTTACTCGCTAGCGGGGTTTGAAGATGAGCAGTTCTTC | CASSYSLAGFEDEQFF
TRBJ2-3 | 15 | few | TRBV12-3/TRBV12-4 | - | TGTGCCAGCAGCCCTGCTTGGGGGGAGGCAGATACGCAGTATTTT | CASSPAWGEADTQYF
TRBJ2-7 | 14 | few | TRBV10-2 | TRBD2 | TGCGCCAGCAGACGAGCGGGAGGGCTTAGCGAGCAGTACTTC | CASRRAGGLSEQYF
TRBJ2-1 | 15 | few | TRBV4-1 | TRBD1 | TGCGCCAGCAGCCTTTCGACAGGGGGGGGGAATGAGCAGTTCTTC | CASSLSTGGGNEQFF
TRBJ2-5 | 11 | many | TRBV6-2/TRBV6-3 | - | TGTGCCAGCAGTTACGGCTTCCCTCAGTACTTC | CASSYGFPQYF
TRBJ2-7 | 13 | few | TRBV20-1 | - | TGCAGTGCCCTAATGGCAGTTAAATACGAGCAGTACTTC | CSALMAVKYEQYF
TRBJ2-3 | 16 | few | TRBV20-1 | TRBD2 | TGCAGTGCTGAGGATCTAGCGGGGGTTACCACAGATACGCAGTATTTT | CSAEDLAGVTTDTQYF
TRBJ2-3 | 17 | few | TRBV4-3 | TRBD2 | TGCGCCAGCAGCCAAGATGGGACTAGCGGGAGGGCGGATACGCAGTATTTT | CASSQDGTSGRADTQYF
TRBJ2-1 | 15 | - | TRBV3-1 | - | TGTGCCAGCAGCCAAGTCGGACAGAGGGGCAATGAGCAGTTCTTC | CASSQVGQRGNEQFF
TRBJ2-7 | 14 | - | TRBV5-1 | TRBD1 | TGCGCCAGCAGCCCAGGACAGGGTCGGGACGAGCAGTACTTC | CASSPGQGRDEQYF
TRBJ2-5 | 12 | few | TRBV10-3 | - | TGTGCCATCAGTGCCGGGGAAGAGACCCAGTACTTC | CAISAGEETQYF
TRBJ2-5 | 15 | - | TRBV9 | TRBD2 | TGTGCCAGCAGCGTAGTAGCGGGGTCTCAAGAGACCCAGTACTTC | CASSVVAGSQETQYF
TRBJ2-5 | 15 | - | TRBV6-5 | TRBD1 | TGTGCCTGCAGGGCCGGGACAGTCATACAAGAGACCCAGTACTTC | CACRAGTVIQETQYF
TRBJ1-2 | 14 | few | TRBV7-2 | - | TGTGCCAGCAGCTTGTCCGCCCCGTCATGGGGCTACACCTTC | CASSLSAPSWGYTF
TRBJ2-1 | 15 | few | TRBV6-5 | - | TGTGCCAGCAGCGAGAGCTACAGCGTGTACAATGAGCAGTTCTTC | CASSESYSVYNEQFF
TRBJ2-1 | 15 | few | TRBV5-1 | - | TGCGCCAGCAGCCCTAATTCCGGGCTCGGGGCGGAGCAGTTCTTC | CASSPNSGLGAEQFF
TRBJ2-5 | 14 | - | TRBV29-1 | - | TGCAGCGTTCCCCTTTTTGGGGCCCAAGAGACCCAGTACTTC | CSVPLFGAQETQYF
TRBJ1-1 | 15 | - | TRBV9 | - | TGTGCCAGCAGCGGAGCGGGATTTAGCGGGCCTGAAGCTTTCTTT | CASSGAGFSGPEAFF
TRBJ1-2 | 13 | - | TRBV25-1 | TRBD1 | TGTGCCAGCAGCCCCGGACAGGGCTGGGGCTACACCTTC | CASSPGQGWGYTF
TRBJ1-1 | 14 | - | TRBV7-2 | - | TGTGCCAACAGCTTAGGGCCGGGGGCTGGTGAAGCTTTCTTT | CANSLGPGAGEAFF
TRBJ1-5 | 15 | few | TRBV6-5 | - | TGTGCCAGCAGGTTCAAGGGGAGTAGCAATCAGCCCCAGCATTTT | CASRFKGSSNQPQHF
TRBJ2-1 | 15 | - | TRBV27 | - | TGTGCCAGCAGTCTCCCAGGGCGCCCCTACAATGAGCAGTTCTTC | CASSLPGRPYNEQFF
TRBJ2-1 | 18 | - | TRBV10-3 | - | TGTGCCATCAGCAAAGGGATTATAGGGGTCCTCTCCTACAATGAGCAGTTCTTC | CAISKGIIGVLSYNEQFF
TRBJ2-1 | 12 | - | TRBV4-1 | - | TGCGCCAGCAGCCTAGAAGCGGGTGAGCAGTTCTTC | CASSLEAGEQFF
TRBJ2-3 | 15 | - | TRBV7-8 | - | TGTGCCAGCAGCTTTCTCCGGGCCAGTGCGGATACGCAGTATTTT | CASSFLRASADTQYF
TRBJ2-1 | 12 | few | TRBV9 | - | TGTGCCAGCAGCCCCATGAGGAATGAGCAGTTCTTC | CASSPMRNEQFF
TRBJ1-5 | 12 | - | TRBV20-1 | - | TGCAGTGCTAGAGATTCGCGCCAGCCCCAGCATTTT | CSARDSRQPQHF
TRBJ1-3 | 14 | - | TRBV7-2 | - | TGTGCCAGCAGCTTAAGAGTCCCTGGAAACACCATATATTTT | CASSLRVPGNTIYF
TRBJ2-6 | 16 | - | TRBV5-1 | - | TGCGCCAGCAGCTTGCCCGGGGGCACTGGGGCCAACGTCCTGACTTTC | CASSLPGGTGANVLTF
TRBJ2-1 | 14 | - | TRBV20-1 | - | TGCAGTCCAACGCCGGCGGGCTCCTACAATGAGCAGTTCTTC | CSPTPAGSYNEQFF
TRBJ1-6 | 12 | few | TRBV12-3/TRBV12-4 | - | TGTGCCAGCAGTTTAGTTACTTCACCCCTCCACTTT | CASSLVTSPLHF
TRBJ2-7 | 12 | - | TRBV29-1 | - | TGCAGCGTTGTTGGGGCACTCTACGAGCAGTACTTC | CSVVGALYEQYF
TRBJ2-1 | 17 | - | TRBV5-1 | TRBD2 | TGCGCCAGCAGCCAAAACCGACTAGCGGGCCCCTACAATGAGCAGTTCTTC | CASSQNRLAGPYNEQFF
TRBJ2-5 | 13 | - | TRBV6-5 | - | TGTGCCAGCAGCCCCGTGTGGGGGGAGACCCAGTACTTC | CASSPVWGETQYF
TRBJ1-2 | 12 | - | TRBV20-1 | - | TGCAGTGCTGCCGAGTGGGGGGATGGCTACACCTTC | CSAAEWGDGYTF
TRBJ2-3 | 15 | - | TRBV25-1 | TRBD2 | TGTGCCAGCAGTTCCGAGCTAGCGGGAGTCGGTACGCAGTATTTT | CASSSELAGVGTQYF